This TCR beta chain is drawn from a study of blood T cells in healthy people across ages. A second about 7 to 12 cycle PCR used barcoded and J-beta primers. MiXCR, run by TCRdb on the 5' RACE reads, gives a single entry per CDR3 protein. This repertoire shows 540,000 or so distinct CDR3 sequences, less than 25% found once; its top ten account for 8.5% to 9.5%. The germline V gene has CDR1 SGHTA and CDR2 FQGNSA. The CDR3 loop spans 16 amino acids. V was pared by 1 base and J by 1 base, with 3 bases of the junction left unmatched. This sample was shared with a second study, whose subject was T cells of mothers and their children.

The chain uses TRBV7-2 and TRBJ2-5; 10 nucleotides line up with TRBD2. The receptor comes from a boy between 10 and 17 years old in good health. Source material: blood. The CDR3 DNA is TGTGCCAGCAGCTTAGGCTCTAGCGGGGGCCAAGAGACCCAGTACTTC. Protein product: CASSLGSSGGQETQYF. Drawing the rest from reference TRBV7-2 and TRBJ2-5, the complete variable domain is GAGVSQSPSNKVTEKGKDVELRCDPISGHTALYWYRQSLGQGLEFLIYFQGNSAPDKSGLPSDRFSAERTGGSVSTLTIQRTQQEDSAVYLCASSLGSSGGQETQYFGPGTRLLVL.